The 13 T cell receptor beta chains below were found in one sample sequenced in a study of cytomegalovirus exposure and HLA in healthy donors. The study ran its PCR with 60 Vbeta and 13 Jbeta primers. The table came from immunoSEQ multiplex PCR; TCRdb's copy has only in-frame clones and leaves some out. This sample's table has about 130,000 clones. The specimen sequenced was PBMCs. These receptor sequences come from a man aged 35 to 55 in good health and CMV-seronegative.

The CDR3: CASSLGHYSNQPQHF. The CDR3 DNA is TGTGCCAGCAGCCTGGGACATTATAGCAATCAGCCCCAGCATTTT. This chain joins TRBV6-6 and TRBJ1-5; D possibly corresponds to TRBD1 (6 bases). Trimming pared 6 bases from V and 0 bases from J, leaving 12 bases between. The CDR3 sequence is 15 residues long. Germline V gives CDR1 MNHNY, CDR2 SVGAGI (reference sequence).

The chain is built from TRBV19 and TRBJ2-1, with 8 bases fitting TRBD1. Germline CDR1 LNHDA, CDR2 SQIVND (reference sequence). The CDR3 has 16 amino acids. The V gene end was trimmed by 3 bases and the J gene end by 6 bases; junction bases not matched to a gene: 10. CDR3 protein: CASSISTGVGVNEQFF. The CDR3 DNA reads as TGTGCCAGTAGTATCTCGACAGGGGTGGGGGTCAATGAGCAGTTCTTC.

The chain employs TRBV10-3 and TRBJ1-5; D is possibly TRBD1 (6 bases). Germline loops: CDR1 ENHRY, CDR2 SYGVKD. This CDR3 region has 14 residues. V was pared by 2 bases and J by 7 bases, with 12 bases between. CDR3 protein: CAISEGGGAQPQHF. The CDR3 DNA reads TGTGCCATCAGTGAGGGAGGGGGGGCCCAGCCCCAGCATTTT.

V gene TRBV4-3 combines with J gene TRBJ2-7; TRBD1 matches 8 bases. Per the germline V gene, CDR1 is LGHNA and CDR2 is YSLEER. This CDR3 is 11 amino acids long. Trimming cost V 8 bases and J 3 bases; bases outside gene matches: 0. DNA for the CDR3: TGCGCCAGCGGACAGGGCTACGAGCAGTACTTC. This codes for CASGQGYEQYF.

This chain uses TRBV5-6 with TRBJ2-7; 7 bases line up with TRBD1. V dropped 4 bases and J dropped 7; count of bases not matched to a gene: 11. Germline V gene data show CDR1 as SGHDT and CDR2 as YYEEEE. The CDR3 is 14 amino acids. In DNA, the CDR3 is TGTGCCAGCAGCCTAGGACAGGTGGCCGGTGAGCAGTACTTC. Protein: CASSLGQVAGEQYF. The full variable domain, with the rest looked up from reference TRBV5-6 and TRBJ2-7, is DAGVTQSPTHLIKTRGQQVTLRCSPKSGHDTVSWYQQALGQGPQFIFQYYEEEERQRGNFPDRFSGHQFPNYSSELNVNALLLGDSALYLCASSLGQVAGEQYFGPGTRLTVT.

This chain joins TRBV6-5 and TRBJ1-5; TRBD1 matches at 9 bases. The CDR3 has 14 residues. Germline values: CDR1 MNHEY, CDR2 SVGAGI. V was pared by 8 bases and J by 5 bases, with 7 bases of the junction left unmatched. The CDR3 nucleotides read TGTGCCAGCGGCCGACAGGGGGGCTATCAGCCCCAGCATTTT. It codes for CASGRQGGYQPQHF.

The chain links TRBV9 to TRBJ2-5; TRBD1 matches at 8 bases. The germline V gene has CDR1 SGDLS and CDR2 YYNGEE. This CDR3 is built from 15 residues. The ends lost 2 bases at V and 4 bases at J; junction bases unmatched: 7. CDR3 coding DNA: TGTGCCAGCAGCGTGACAGGGGAAGTCGCAGAGACCCAGTACTTC. Protein product: CASSVTGEVAETQYF.

The chain couples TRBV10-2 to TRBJ2-7; TRBD1 matches at 9 bases. V trimming: 7 bases; J trimming: 5 bases; junction bases outside the gene matches: 9. The CDR3 contains 14 residues. In germline, CDR1 is WSHSY, CDR2 SAAADI. The CDR3, as DNA: TGCGCCAGCACCCCGGGACAGGGACCCAACGAGCAGTACTTC. Its protein product is CASTPGQGPNEQYF.

V usage is TRBV21-1 and J usage is TRBJ2-1; the table names TRBD2, a call not compared with the DNA. TRBV21-1 counts as a pseudogene. The CDR3 consists of 16 residues. DNA for the CDR3: TGTGCCAGCAGCATGAGTTCACTAGTCACACACAATGAGCAGTTCTTC. Translating it yields CASSMSSLVTHNEQFF.

The chain joins TRBV6-1 to TRBJ2-7; 8 nucleotides align to TRBD2. Per germline, CDR1 MNHNS and CDR2 SASEGT. V lost 2 bases, J lost 12 bases, and 15 bases stayed unmatched. This CDR3 is 15 amino acids long. CDR3 loop: CASSEYEGDGRDRYF. As DNA, the CDR3 is TGTGCCAGCAGTGAATACGAGGGTGACGGGAGGGATCGGTACTTC.

This sequence joins TRBV7-9 and TRBJ2-5; 9 bases align to TRBD1. Germline V lookup: CDR1 SEHNR, CDR2 FQNEAQ (reference sequence). With 5 bases clipped from V and 5 bases from J, the junction kept 9 bases outside the gene matches. The CDR3 has 15 residues. This CDR3 is CASSGSGQGRETQYF. The CDR3 DNA sequence: TGTGCCAGCAGCGGGTCGGGACAGGGTAGGGAGACCCAGTACTTC.

In DNA form, the CDR3 reads TGTGCCAGCAGTTTTCGGGCTAGCGGGAGGGCCTTCCAAGAGACCCAGTACTTC. Amino acids: CASSFRASGRAFQETQYF. The rearrangement joins TRBV27 to TRBJ2-5; 12 bases match TRBD2. J was trimmed by 1 base and V by 3 bases; bases with no gene match: 9. Germline loops: CDR1 MNHEY, CDR2 SMNVEV (reference sequence). CDR3 length equals 18 residues.

The V call is TRBV5-1, the J call TRBJ1-1, with 7 bases identical to TRBD1. The germline gives CDR1 SGHRS, CDR2 YFSETQ. This CDR3 has 15 residues. Trimming took 4 bases from V and 1 from J; bases not matched to a gene: 7. CDR3 DNA: TGCGCCAGCAGCCCTACCCGACAGGGGAACACTGAAGCTTTCTTT. It translates to CASSPTRQGNTEAFF.